This section outlines one T cell receptor (beta chain) sequence together with its context. This clonotype comes out as medium-sized (0.01 to 0.1%) from its frequency, since no count is listed. Its antigen is unknown. Patients with Parkinson's disease were included as a neurodegenerative disease comparison group, since earlier reports had described antigen-specific T cells in the blood of Parkinson's disease patients. Acute infectious disease was absent in all participants, and all participants were in good physical condition. Neurodegeneration in patients was confirmed with biomarkers including neurofilament, amyloid-beta and tau. For droplet-based sequencing, live CSF cells were sorted using a live/dead marker. CSF was obtained by lumbar puncture, and immune cells were pelleted by centrifugation at 300g. CSF samples were inspected for red blood cells, and any blood-contaminated sample was excluded. CSF cells were cryopreserved in freezing medium, frozen overnight at -80 °C, and then stored in liquid nitrogen. Before analysis, CSF samples were stored for less than six months.

The library was prepared using 10x single-cell sequencing. Profiling of CSF cells was done with 10X Genomics single-cell V(D)J and 5' gene-expression libraries. CSF single-cell TCR libraries were sequenced on an Illumina NextSeq550. The authors processed their data as follows. V(D)J reads were aligned to the vdj-GRCh38 alts ensemble 2.0.0 reference and processed with the Cell Ranger vdj pipeline. Clonotypes were defined as cell barcodes sharing the same set of productive CDR3 nucleotide sequences. To link clonality with transcriptional profiles, clonotype information was added to the Seurat v3.0 gene-expression metadata. Any CSF cell with more than 1,800 genes, more than 7,500 UMIs or more than 10% mitochondrial reads was excluded. To find TCRs with known antigen specificity, CDR3-beta sequences were matched against VDJdb. The network analysis of clone sharing was performed with the R package qgraph and was limited to TCRs that had complete alpha and beta chains. Each CDR3 protein sequence appears as one entry after TCRdb reprocessed the reads, and no DNA is included. The V and J calls were not made by the authors but by TCRdb's processing. This specimen's table enumerates fewer than 700 distinct CDR3 sequences. The ten largest clones capture about 10% of the sample.

The sample originates from a study of CD8 T cells in cerebrospinal fluid in Alzheimer's disease (dated by TCRdb to about 2020). Regarding the complete study: The study used two single-cell methods, plate-based nested PCR sequencing and droplet-based sequencing, to evaluate clonal expansion of CSF T cells. This study tested whether clonally expanded T cells could be found in cerebrospinal fluid from healthy elderly individuals and from patients with neurodegenerative disease. The droplet-based CSF analysis comparing patients with controls included about 9 healthy controls (around 11,000 cells) and about 9 patients with MCI or Alzheimer's disease (10,391 cells). A total of about 23 samples were covered by the CSF gene-expression analysis, in which Parkinson's disease patients were included.

There are 16 amino acids in the CDR3, from cysteine to phenylalanine inclusive. The record lacks a DNA sequence. CDR1 and CDR2 (SGHAT, FQDESV) derive from the germline V gene (reference sequence). The research as a whole found: The EBV-specific clones were neither the most highly expanded clones nor enriched among patients. In pooled data, a highly expanded clone (at least 3% of TCRs) occurred in 1 of 10 healthy subjects versus 4 of 6 Alzheimer's patients. The authors warned that finding EBV-specific TCRs in CSF does not prove a causal connection between EBV and Alzheimer's disease. In patients with MCI or Alzheimer's disease, the biggest CSF clone accounted for a larger percentage of TCRs than in controls. Only samples with detectable clones went into the overall clonality comparison: some 11 healthy, 5 MCI, 5 AD, and 6 PD.

This TCR derives from a human donor with Parkinson's disease. Recombination joined TRBV11-1 with TRBJ2-5; TCRdb's D gene call, TRBD1, goes unchecked for lack of DNA. The material sequenced was cerebrospinal fluid. The CDR3 is CASSLEPTALLGTQYF.